This T cell receptor (beta chain) was captured in a study of control samples from healthy donors and cancer patients. Produced via immunoSEQ multiplex PCR; TCRdb's table is partial and in-frame only. Of about 140,000 clones in the sample, roughly 92% were seen once. CDR3 length: 19 amino acids. The specimen was blood. The sequence was obtained from a young man in good health. V is TRBV21-1 and J is TRBJ1-2; the tabulated D call, TRBD1, remains unverified against the DNA. TRBV21-1 is marked as a pseudogene. For the CDR3, the DNA is TGTGCCAGCAGCAAAGGCAATTTGGGTCGGGACAGTCCTAACTATGGCTACACCTTC. Amino acid sequence: CASSKGNLGRDSPNYGYTF.